A selection of T cell receptor beta chains follows, all from one sample in a study of blood T cell repertoires in COVID-19. The method was immunoSEQ multiplex PCR; TCRdb's version includes in-frame clones alone and lacks a portion of them. This sample has about 220,000 clones, with 70% to 90% found just once. The sequenced material came from peripheral blood. These receptors all come from a human donor in a cohort sampled during active COVID-19. The CDR3 runs from the conserved cysteine through the conserved F or W. The D gene is left open where the match is weak. Clone size is shown for a subset of rows, as once, few, many or a class of expanded clone.

clone_size	v_call	j_call	d_call	cdr3_aa	cdr3_nt
.	TRBV4-3	TRBJ1-1	.	CASSQDRATGMNTEAFF	TGCGCCAGCAGCCAAGATCGAGCGACAGGTATGAACACTGAAGCTTTCTTT
.	TRBV5-4	TRBJ2-5	.	CASSLEGEQETQYF	TGTGCCAGCAGCTTGGAGGGGGAACAAGAGACCCAGTACTTC
.	TRBV5-6	TRBJ2-5	TRBD1	CASSLWTGQETQYF	TGTGCCAGCAGCTTGTGGACAGGACAAGAGACCCAGTACTTC
.	TRBV24-1	TRBJ2-3	TRBD1	CATSDLRQGGGTDTQYF	TGTGCCACCAGTGATTTGCGACAGGGGGGAGGCACAGATACGCAGTATTTT
.	TRBV3-1/TRBV3-2	TRBJ1-1	.	CASSQDVQGKTLNTEAFF	TGTGCCAGCAGCCAAGATGTACAGGGCAAGACACTGAACACTGAAGCTTTCTTT
.	TRBV5-4	TRBJ2-1	TRBD2	CASSLEGGRPQFF	TGTGCCAGCAGCTTGGAAGGCGGGAGGCCCCAATTCTTC
.	TRBV4-1	TRBJ2-3	TRBD1	CASSQATGELSTDTQYF	TGCGCCAGCAGCCAAGCTACAGGGGAGCTAAGCACAGATACGCAGTATTTT
.	TRBV7-9	TRBJ2-7	.	CASSILVSEQYF	TGTGCCAGCAGCATTTTAGTTTCCGAGCAGTACTTC
.	TRBV2	TRBJ2-7	.	CASSSFSEQYF	TGTGCCAGCAGCAGTTTTTCCGAGCAGTACTTC
.	TRBV2	TRBJ2-1	TRBD2	CASSGRRGAFYNEQFF	TGTGCCAGCAGTGGGAGGCGGGGGGCCTTCTACAATGAGCAGTTCTTC
.	TRBV4-3	TRBJ1-1	TRBD1	CASSQRQGALGTEAFF	TGCGCCAGCAGCCAGAGACAGGGGGCGCTGGGCACTGAAGCTTTCTTT
.	TRBV5-6	TRBJ1-1	.	CASSLRGGTEAFF	TGTGCCAGCAGCTTAAGAGGGGGCACTGAAGCTTTCTTT
.	TRBV29-1	TRBJ2-3	TRBD1	CSVEQGARTDTQYF	TGCAGCGTAGAACAGGGGGCCCGCACAGATACGCAGTATTTT
.	TRBV5-4	TRBJ2-5	TRBD1	CASSLTGQGKLETQYF	TGTGCCAGCAGCTTGACGGGACAGGGTAAATTAGAGACCCAGTACTTC
.	TRBV15	TRBJ1-1	.	CATSREGGDTEAFF	TGTGCCACCAGCAGAGAAGGGGGGGACACTGAAGCTTTCTTT
.	TRBV7-2	TRBJ2-1	TRBD2	CASSLSLAEHNEQFF	TGTGCCAGCAGCTTATCCCTAGCGGAGCACAATGAGCAGTTCTTC
.	TRBV7-9	TRBJ2-3	TRBD2	CASSSVKRGGIFTDTQYF	TGTGCCAGCAGCTCGGTCAAGCGGGGGGGCATTTTCACAGATACGCAGTATTTT
.	TRBV27	TRBJ2-6	.	CASSLSPRGAGANVLTF	TGTGCCAGCAGTTTATCGCCTCGCGGGGCAGGGGCCAACGTCCTGACTTTC
.	TRBV7-6	TRBJ2-7	TRBD2	CASRALSGTLYEQYF	TGTGCCAGCCGGGCTCTTAGCGGGACCCTTTACGAGCAGTACTTC
.	TRBV24-1	TRBJ1-4	.	CATSSDRTNEKLFF	TGTGCCACCAGTTCGGACAGAACCAATGAAAAACTGTTTTTT
.	TRBV10-2	TRBJ2-1	.	CASSEWGLTQFF	TGCGCCAGCAGTGAGTGGGGCCTTACGCAGTTCTTC
.	TRBV27	TRBJ2-3	TRBD2	CASSQGMYPGTSGPQYTQYF	TGTGCCAGCAGCCAAGGCATGTACCCCGGGACTAGCGGCCCACAGTATACGCAGTATTTT
.	TRBV2	TRBJ1-4	.	CASRDLLALFF	TGTGCCAGCAGGGACCTTTTAGCGCTGTTTTTT
.	TRBV19	TRBJ2-1	TRBD2	CASKLRTSGSLEQFF	TGTGCCAGTAAGCTTAGGACTAGCGGGAGCCTTGAGCAGTTCTTC
.	TRBV4-3	TRBJ1-1	TRBD1	CASTTGDRVATEAFF	TGCGCCAGCACCACAGGGGACAGGGTAGCCACTGAAGCTTTCTTT
.	TRBV20-1	TRBJ2-7	.	CSAKWGREQYF	TGCAGTGCCAAATGGGGGAGGGAGCAGTACTTC
.	TRBV7-2	TRBJ1-5	.	CASSPRDSMEPQHF	TGTGCCAGCAGCCCCCGGGACTCGATGGAGCCCCAGCATTTT
.	TRBV9	TRBJ2-1	TRBD2	CASSVRDGGTYNEQFF	TGTGCCAGCAGCGTAAGGGACGGGGGGACCTACAATGAGCAGTTCTTC
.	TRBV3-1/TRBV3-2	TRBJ2-1	TRBD2	CASSTGLAPYNEQFF	TGTGCCAGCAGCACCGGACTAGCCCCGTACAATGAGCAGTTCTTC
.	TRBV3-1/TRBV3-2	TRBJ1-4	TRBD1	CASSPASGTGEGGEKLFF	TGTGCCAGCAGCCCGGCCTCCGGGACAGGGGAGGGTGGAGAAAAACTGTTTTTT
.	TRBV7-8	TRBJ2-6	TRBD2	CASRILAGGSGANVLTF	TGTGCCAGCAGGATTCTAGCGGGGGGCTCTGGGGCCAACGTCCTGACTTTC
.	TRBV19	TRBJ2-3	.	CASSWGEWTDTQYF	TGTGCCAGTAGTTGGGGGGAGTGGACAGATACGCAGTATTTT
.	TRBV19	TRBJ2-3	.	CASSISARLKLDTQYF	TGTGCCAGTAGTATCTCTGCCAGGCTTAAACTGGATACGCAGTATTTT
.	TRBV3-1/TRBV3-2	TRBJ2-1	TRBD2	CASSRLSGGAKNEQFF	TGTGCCAGCAGCCGGCTAAGCGGGGGGGCTAAGAATGAGCAGTTCTTC
.	TRBV28	TRBJ2-3	.	CASRSGYTDTQYF	TGTGCCAGCAGGAGCGGCTACACAGATACGCAGTATTTT
few	TRBV7-2	TRBJ2-3	TRBD2	CASSLNGLGGRTGDTQYF	TGTGCCAGCAGCTTAAACGGGTTAGGCGGGAGGACGGGAGATACGCAGTATTTT
.	TRBV19	TRBJ2-1	TRBD2	CASSITSGSISYNEQFF	TGTGCCAGTAGTATAACTAGCGGGTCTATTTCCTACAATGAGCAGTTCTTC
.	TRBV7-2	TRBJ1-4	.	CASSLVSGATNEKLFF	TGTGCCAGCAGCTTAGTCTCGGGGGCAACTAATGAAAAACTGTTTTTT
.	TRBV25-1	TRBJ2-3	TRBD2	CASSEIAGGWADTQYF	TGTGCCAGCAGTGAAATAGCGGGAGGATGGGCAGATACGCAGTATTTT
.	TRBV11-3	TRBJ2-1	TRBD2	CASSLASGGANEQFF	TGTGCCAGCAGCTTAGCTAGCGGGGGGGCCAATGAGCAGTTCTTC
.	TRBV12-3/TRBV12-4	TRBJ2-3	.	CASSLQRPDTQYF	TGTGCCAGCAGTTTACAGCGGCCGGATACGCAGTATTTT
.	TRBV5-5	TRBJ1-3	.	CASSSSGLGMSGNTIYF	TGTGCCAGCAGCTCTAGTGGACTGGGGATGTCTGGAAACACCATATATTTT
.	TRBV11-2	TRBJ2-2	TRBD1	CASSLAGQGPYSGELFF	TGTGCCAGCAGCTTAGCGGGACAGGGGCCCTATAGCGGGGAGCTGTTTTTT
.	TRBV7-2	TRBJ1-1	TRBD1	CASSLMDRTNTEAFF	TGTGCCAGCAGCCTCATGGACAGGACCAACACTGAAGCTTTCTTT
many	TRBV10-3	TRBJ1-1	TRBD1	CAIGGTARLGLNTEAFF	TGTGCCATTGGGGGGACAGCCCGTCTTGGTTTGAACACTGAAGCTTTCTTT